Below are 8 T cell receptor beta chains sequenced from a single sample in a study of cytomegalovirus exposure and HLA in healthy donors. The PCR employed 60 Vbeta primers together with 13 Jbeta primers. Sequencing used immunoSEQ multiplex PCR; TCRdb keeps in-frame clones, though not all of them. The table lists about 93,000 clones, around three quarters of them singletons, with 0.45% to 0.6% in the top ten. Sequencing was done on a sample of PBMCs. The receptors shown here come from a man aged 25 to 40 in good health and CMV-seronegative.

The V call is TRBV5-1, the J call TRBJ2-5, with D possibly matching TRBD2 (5 bases). Deletions cut 1 base from V and 1 base from J, with 8 bases between. Germline V gives CDR1 SGHRS, CDR2 YFSETQ. This CDR3 is 14 amino acids long. DNA for the CDR3: TGCGCCAGCAGCTTGCCGGGGAGCCAAGAGACCCAGTACTTC. The encoded protein is CASSLPGSQETQYF.

The J gene is TRBJ2-1, the V gene TRBV5-4; the match to TRBD2 covers 14 bases. V was clipped by 4 bases and J by 8 bases; unmatched bases: 8. The CDR3 sequence is 16 residues long. Germline V CDR1 and CDR2: SGHNT, YYREEE (reference sequence). CDR3 DNA sequence: TGTGCCAGCAGCCCCCTCCGACTAGCGGGAGGGCATGAGCAGTTCTTC. Translation: CASSPLRLAGGHEQFF.

The V call is TRBV29-1, the J call TRBJ1-2; D is uncertain. V dropped 4 bases and J dropped 3 bases, with 9 bases sitting between them. Germline CDR1 reads SQVTM; CDR2 reads ANQGSEA. The CDR3 loop spans 12 amino acids. This chain's CDR3 is CSVVSQDYGYTF. Written as DNA, the CDR3 is TGCAGCGTTGTCTCCCAGGACTATGGCTACACCTTC. Looking up the rest from reference TRBV29-1 and TRBJ1-2 gives the full variable domain: SAVISQKPSRDICQRGTSLTIQCQVDSQVTMMFWYRQQPGQSLTLIATANQGSEATYESGFVIDKFPISRPNLTFSTLTVSNMSPEDSSIYLCSVVSQDYGYTFGSGTRLTVV.

The J gene is TRBJ2-7, the V gene TRBV15, with D possibly TRBD1 on 8 matching bases. This CDR3 region has 15 residues. V was clipped by 5 bases and J by 6 bases, with 20 bases between them. The germline V gene encodes CDR1 LNHNV and CDR2 YYDKDF (reference sequence). CDR3 sequence (DNA): TGTGCCACCAGCCGAAGACAGGGGAGGGGGTCCGAGCAGTACGTC. It specifies CATSRRQGRGSEQYV.

The chain couples TRBV5-1 to TRBJ2-1; D is ambiguous. Germline CDR1 is SGHRS and CDR2 is YFSETQ. The ends were cut back, 0 bases at V and 8 bases at J, with 6 bases in the middle. The CDR3 has 12 residues. Here the CDR3 reads CASSLVRHEQFF. The CDR3 DNA is TGCGCCAGCAGCTTGGTCCGTCATGAGCAGTTCTTC.

The chain is built from TRBV6-1 and TRBJ2-5; D perhaps matches TRBD1 (6 bases). Per germline, CDR1 MNHNS and CDR2 SASEGT. CDR3 size: 15 residues. Trimming stripped 2 bases from V and 9 bases from J, with 19 bases between. CDR3 amino acids: CASSEMAGATWAQYF. The CDR3 DNA reads as TGTGCCAGCAGTGAAATGGCAGGGGCCACGTGGGCCCAGTACTTC.

This clone came up once. This chain uses TRBV11-2 with TRBJ2-2, with TRBD2 identical over 9 bases. V lost 7 bases and J lost 1; bases outside the gene matches: 4. The CDR3 runs to 15 residues. CDR1 SGHAT and CDR2 FQNNGV come from the germline V gene. The CDR3 protein is CASNLAGLNTGELFF. Written as DNA, the CDR3 is TGTGCCAGCAACCTAGCGGGGTTGAACACCGGGGAGCTGTTTTTT.

The chain couples TRBV4-2 to TRBJ2-5, with D unclear. CDR3 length: 14 amino acids. Per the germline V gene, CDR1 is LGHNA and CDR2 is YNFKEQ. Trimming stripped 5 bases from V and 2 bases from J, with 12 bases between. The CDR3 DNA is TGTGCCAGCAGCAAAACAGAAATTCAAGAGACCCAGTACTTC. Its translation: CASSKTEIQETQYF.